These 19 T cell receptor beta chains were all obtained from the same sample, sequenced in a study of beta chain features in type 1 diabetes (dated by TCRdb to 2016 to 2019). Study-level results and caveats: In all four CD4+ subsets, TCRB CDR3 length was moderately but significantly shorter in type 1 diabetes patients.

Their antigen targets remain unknown. Receptors were amplified or captured by the immunoSEQ multiplex PCR assay. The entire isolated RNA was reverse transcribed using the High Capacity cDNA Reverse Transcription Kit, and thus expressed TCRB transcripts were sequenced. TCRdb mirrors the immuneACCESS table, restricted to in-frame sequences. Some clones are absent from its copies; in checked studies, under half trace to an unresolved V gene, and the reason for the others is unknown. For this sample the table gives approximately 730,000 clones, of which roughly 12% were detected only once. Around 0.022% of the sample goes to the ten largest clones. The sample comprised naive CD4+ T cells from blood. Interpreted using the paper, the cell subset or site label stands for: true naive CD4+ T cells. The receptors stem from a man aged 18 to 30 with type 1 diabetes.

A few counts support this clone. The genes are TRBV23-1 and TRBJ2-2, with a tentative D call TRBD2 (6 bases). TRBV23-1 is placed among ORFs of uncertain function. Trimming pared 10 bases from V and 2 bases from J, leaving 17 bases between. The CDR3 sequence is 15 residues long. In nucleotides, the CDR3 is TGCGCCACACGGACTAATGCGGTTAACACCGGGGAGCTGTTTTTT. Encoded protein: CATRTNAVNTGELFF.

This chain links TRBV28 with TRBJ2-7; 7 bases are shared with TRBD2. CDR1 is MDHEN and CDR2 is SYDVKM in the germline V gene. The CDR3 is 14 amino acids. Germline trimming cut 5 bases from V and 6 bases from J; bases unmatched to any gene: 10. The CDR3 coding sequence is TGTGCCAGCAGTCCCGGGGGGACTGCCTTCGAGCAGTACTTC. It yields the protein CASSPGGTAFEQYF. Based on the CDR3 plus reference TRBV28 and TRBJ2-7, the full variable domain is DVKVTQSSRYLVKRTGEKVFLECVQDMDHENMFWYRQDPGLGLRLIYFSYDVKMKEKGDIPEGYSVSREKKERFSLILESASTNQTSMYLCASSPGGTAFEQYFGPGTRLTVT.

Comment on this clone: The junction does not match germline at one end; this may be a read error. J is TRBJ2-5 and V is TRBV2; 7 bases agree with TRBD1. From germline, CDR1 is SNHLY and CDR2 FYNNEI. This CDR3 has 14 amino acids. The CDR3: CASSEDRVQETQYF. The DNA of the CDR3 is TGTGCCAGCAGCGAAGACAGGGTCCAAGAGACCCAGTACTTC.

This clone was recorded a few times. The rearrangement uses TRBV9 and TRBJ2-1, with D perhaps given as TRBD1 or TRBD2 (5 bases each). V was pared by 0 bases and J by 12 bases, with 19 bases between. Germline loops: CDR1 SGDLS, CDR2 YYNGEE. The CDR3 has 15 residues. In DNA, the CDR3 is TGTGCCAGCAGCGTAGGATCTGGGACCCACGCCGGGCAGTTCTTC. Translation: CASSVGSGTHAGQFF.

This clone occurred a few times. The chain joins TRBV15 to TRBJ1-4, with D maybe TRBD1 (5 bases). Germline lookup yields CDR1 LNHNV and CDR2 YYDKDF (reference sequence). CDR3 length equals 15 residues. Trimming stripped 7 bases from V and 7 bases from J, with 19 bases between. The CDR3 spells CATTETGQGGEKLFF. The CDR3 DNA reads as TGTGCCACCACCGAGACGGGGCAGGGTGGTGAAAAACTGTTTTTT.

This chain joins TRBV6-4 and TRBJ2-1; 7 positions agree with TRBD1. Germline V lookup: CDR1 MRHNA, CDR2 SNTAGT. This CDR3 contains 15 residues. With V trimmed by 6 bases and J by 6 bases, 11 bases remained unmatched. CDR3 amino acids: CASRPDRVETNEQFF. CDR3 DNA sequence: TGTGCCAGCAGGCCCGACAGGGTAGAAACCAATGAGCAGTTCTTC.

V and J are TRBV2 and TRBJ1-2; tentative D call: TRBD1 (5 bases). Germline V gene sequence: CDR1 SNHLY, CDR2 FYNNEI. V lost 6 bases to trimming and J lost 7 bases, with 12 bases between them. The CDR3 is 12 residues long. The CDR3 bases are TGTGCCAGCAGGTCCGGGGGAGGTGGCTACACCTTC. It yields the protein CASRSGGGGYTF.

The genes are TRBV14 and TRBJ1-6; tentative D call: TRBD1 (5 bases). This CDR3 contains 16 residues. Trimming took off 0 bases at V and 9 bases at J, with 15 bases between the two ends. Germline V gene sequence: CDR1 SGHDN, CDR2 FVKESK. Here the CDR3 DNA reads TGTGCCAGCAGCCAAGATTTAGGGGCCCCTTTTTCACCCCTCCACTTT. The encoded protein is CASSQDLGAPFSPLHF.

A few counts support this clone. The rearrangement links TRBV9 to TRBJ2-3, with D possibly matching TRBD1 (6 bases). CDR1 and CDR2 from the germline V gene are SGDLS and YYNGEE. The CDR3 contains 15 residues. Trimming removed 0 bases at V and 1 base at J, with 9 bases between. CDR3 sequence reads: CASSVAGERTDTQYF. The CDR3 coding sequence is TGTGCCAGCAGCGTAGCAGGGGAGCGCACAGATACGCAGTATTTT.

The chain joins TRBV6-6 to TRBJ2-5; D assignment may be TRBD1 or TRBD2 (5 bases each). Germline CDR1 is MNHNY and CDR2 is SVGAGI (reference sequence). V was pared by 0 bases and J by 5 bases, with 10 bases between. This CDR3 has 14 amino acids. Written as DNA, the CDR3 is TGTGCCAGCAGTTACTCGACAGCGGCGGAGACCCAGTACTTC. Its translation: CASSYSTAAETQYF.

The rearrangement uses TRBV7-9 and TRBJ2-1; 10 positions match TRBD2. V lost 2 bases to trimming and J lost 9 bases; unmatched junction nucleotides: 13. The CDR3 is made up of 17 amino acids. The germline gives CDR1 SEHNR, CDR2 FQNEAQ (reference sequence). CDR3 sequence reads: CASSLRQGLAGEGEQFF. CDR3 in DNA: TGTGCCAGCAGCTTAAGGCAAGGGCTAGCGGGAGAGGGTGAGCAGTTCTTC. The full variable domain, completed using reference TRBV7-9 and TRBJ2-1, is DTGVSQNPRHKITKRGQNVTFRCDPISEHNRLYWYRQTLGQGPEFLTYFQNEAQLEKSRLLSDRFSAERPKGSFSTLEIQRTEQGDSAMYLCASSLRQGLAGEGEQFFGPGTRLTVL.

The chain links TRBV28 to TRBJ1-2; D is undetermined. The CDR3 loop spans 14 amino acids. Trimming cost V 2 bases and J 4 bases, with 11 bases left between them. Per germline, CDR1 MDHEN and CDR2 SYDVKM. CDR3 DNA sequence: TGTGCCAGCAGTTTACCGGGGTCGCCCTATGGCTACACCTTC. Translated: CASSLPGSPYGYTF.

There are a few counts of this clone. V is TRBV19 and J is TRBJ2-2; D is undetermined. CDR1 is LNHDA, CDR2 SQIVND, per germline (reference sequence). The V end lost 4 bases, the J end lost 6 bases, and 6 bases lay between the germline ends. The CDR3 runs 12 residues. The CDR3 reads CASSKPSGELFF. In DNA form, the CDR3 reads TGTGCCAGTAGTAAGCCTTCCGGGGAGCTGTTTTTT.

The chain uses TRBV6-5 and TRBJ2-2, with 9 nucleotides matching TRBD1. The CDR3 loop spans 16 amino acids. Germline CDR1 reads MNHEY; CDR2 reads SVGAGI. V shed 4 bases and J 4 bases; nucleotides not matched to a gene: 7. The CDR3 DNA reads TGTGCCAGCAGTTCACCCACAGGGGGCATCACCGGGGAGCTGTTTTTT. This codes for CASSSPTGGITGELFF.

This clone was counted a few times. Germline is not matched at one junction end, which may reflect a read error. V and J are TRBV11-2 and TRBJ2-5; D not certain. The CDR3 is made up of 11 amino acids. CDR1 SGHAT and CDR2 FQNNGV come from the germline V gene. In nucleotides, the CDR3 is TGTGCCAGCAGCTCAATGCGCTCCCCCCACTTC. This translates into CASSSMRSPHF. Full variable domain (rest looked up from reference TRBV11-2 and TRBJ2-5): EAGVAQSPRYKIIEKRQSVAFWCNPISGHATLYWYQQILGQGPKLLIQFQNNGVVDDSQLPKDRFSAERLKGVDSTLKIQPAKLEDSAVYLCASSSMRSPHFGPGTRLLVL.

There are a few counts of this clone. The chain combines TRBV28 with TRBJ1-1, with D unresolved. Trimming took off 10 bases at V and 1 base at J, with 16 bases between the two ends. Germline CDR1 and CDR2: MDHEN and SYDVKM. This CDR3 is built from 14 residues. CDR3 in amino acids: CAIFPARANTEAFF. The DNA for the CDR3 is TGTGCCATCTTCCCCGCCCGGGCGAACACTGAAGCTTTCTTT.

This clone was seen a few times. The V gene is TRBV5-1, the J gene TRBJ1-1; 7 bases align to TRBD1. Germline V gene data show CDR1 as SGHRS and CDR2 as YFSETQ. V lost 2 bases to trimming and J lost 3 bases; unmatched junction nucleotides: 4. This CDR3 has 14 amino acids. As DNA, the CDR3 is TGCGCCAGCAGCTTCACAGGGGCGGACACTGAAGCTTTCTTT. Its protein product is CASSFTGADTEAFF.

This clone was picked up a small number of times. The CDR3, as DNA: TGTGCCAGCAGCCAACAGGGGTATGGCTACACCTTC. The encoded protein is CASSQQGYGYTF. This sequence joins TRBV5-6 and TRBJ1-2; 7 bases align to TRBD1. CDR1 and CDR2 from the germline V gene are SGHDT and YYEEEE. V was pared by 4 bases and J by 5 bases, with 2 bases of the junction left unmatched. The CDR3 covers 12 residues. Full variable domain (remainder filled in from reference TRBV5-6 and TRBJ1-2): DAGVTQSPTHLIKTRGQQVTLRCSPKSGHDTVSWYQQALGQGPQFIFQYYEEEERQRGNFPDRFSGHQFPNYSSELNVNALLLGDSALYLCASSQQGYGYTFGSGTRLTVV.

The V gene is TRBV4-2, the J gene TRBJ2-7, with 10 nucleotides matching TRBD1. Germline trimming cut 7 bases from V and 4 bases from J; bases unmatched to any gene: 7. The CDR3 runs 14 residues. CDR1 and CDR2 from the germline V gene are LGHNA and YNFKEQ. The CDR3 DNA is TGTGCCAGCAACCGGGACAGGGGATTATACGAGCAGTACTTC. Its translation is CASNRDRGLYEQYF.